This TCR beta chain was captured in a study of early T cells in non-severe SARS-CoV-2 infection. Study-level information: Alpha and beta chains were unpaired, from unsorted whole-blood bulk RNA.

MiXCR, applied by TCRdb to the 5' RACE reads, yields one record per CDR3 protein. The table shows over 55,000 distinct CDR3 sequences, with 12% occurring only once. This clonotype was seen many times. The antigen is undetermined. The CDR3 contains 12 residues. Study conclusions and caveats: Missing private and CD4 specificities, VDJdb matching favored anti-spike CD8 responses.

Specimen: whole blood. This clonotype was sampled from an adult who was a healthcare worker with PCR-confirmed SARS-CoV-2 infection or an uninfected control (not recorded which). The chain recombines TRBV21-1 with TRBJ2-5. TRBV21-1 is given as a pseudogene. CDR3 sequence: CASSKVGWTQYF. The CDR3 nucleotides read TGTGCCAGCAGCAAAGTTGGTTGGACCCAGTACTTC.